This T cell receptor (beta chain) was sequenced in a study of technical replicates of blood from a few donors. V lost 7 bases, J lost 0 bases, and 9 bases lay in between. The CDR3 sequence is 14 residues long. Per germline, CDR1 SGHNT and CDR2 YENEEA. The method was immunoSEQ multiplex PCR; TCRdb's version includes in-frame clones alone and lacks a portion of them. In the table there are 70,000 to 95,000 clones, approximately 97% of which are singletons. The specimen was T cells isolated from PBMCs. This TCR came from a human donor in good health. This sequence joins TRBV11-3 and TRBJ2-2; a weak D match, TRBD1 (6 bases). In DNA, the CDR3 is TGTGCCAGCAAAGGGGGAACGAACACCGGGGAGCTGTTTTTT. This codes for CASKGGTNTGELFF.